This T cell receptor beta chain was sequenced in a study of siplizumab effects on memory and regulatory T cells (dated by TCRdb to between 2019 and 2020). Describing the broader study: The effect of the anti-CD2 antibody siplizumab on alloreactive T-cell subsets was examined in allogeneic mixed lymphocyte reactions constructed from human PBMCs.

Sorted unstimulated T cells and proliferating T cells recovered from mixed lymphocyte reactions underwent TCRbeta CDR3 sequencing. Fresh whole blood from approximately ten HLA-typed healthy donors was used to isolate PBMCs. The paper as a whole reports these results and caveats: A naive or memory phenotype could not be assigned to roughly 75-97% of proliferating CD4+ or CD8+ clones. Sequences below about 10^-5 frequency were poorly captured, so only a minor fraction of alloreactive clones could be mapped to unstimulated subsets. In reactions with siplizumab, an average of approximately 69% of mappable alloreactive CD4+ clones were Treg-derived, compared with 25% to 30% in control reactions. Greater diversity appeared to be present in unstimulated naive T cells than in memory T cells, and a substantial contribution to the alloresponse seemed to be made by naive cells. Siplizumab significantly lowered the cumulative frequency of alloreactive sequences that could be traced to unstimulated CD4+ memory T cells. Whether proliferating Tregs from siplizumab cultures were suppressive was not functionally confirmed.

From V the trimming removes 0 bases and from J it removes 12 bases, while the gene matches leave 5 bases of the junction unaccounted for. The CDR3 covers 13 residues, taking in both the cysteine and the phenylalanine. The entry retains the CDR3 DNA only, 39 bases that are in frame from base 1. From a lookup of the germline V gene, CDR1 and CDR2 are LGHNA and YNFKEQ. Details on this clone: No cognate antigen has been identified for it. No per-base quality is available; no much larger clone lies one base away.

Library preparation used the immunoSEQ multiplex PCR assay. The deep sequencing platform assayed 80,000 to 100,000 TCR templates per sample. Genomic DNA extracted from sorted T cells was used for TCRbeta CDR3 sequencing. As for how the authors treated the data: The R programming language was used for clonal analysis of TCRbeta CDR3 data. Unstimulated samples were compared with post-reaction CFSE-low samples to define alloreactive CD4+ and CD8+ clones. Alloreactive CD4+ clones were assigned to regulatory or non-regulatory origin by matching sequences to sorted unstimulated Treg and non-Treg repertoires. Drawn from immuneACCESS, this table holds only the in-frame rearrangements with V and J called that TCRdb kept. Clones are partly lost; checked studies trace under half to an unresolved V gene and leave the rest unexplained. V, J and clone size were drawn from that table, and D and trimming were deduced from the DNA. The sample table records fewer than 120,000 clones; roughly 89% of these occur just once. Jointly, the top ten make up 1% to 1.5% of the sample.

The rearrangement joined TRBV4-2 to TRBJ1-1, with 9 bases aligning to TRBD1. The specimen sequenced was CD4+ T cells sorted from blood. The TCR comes from a human donor in good health. The DNA is TGTGCCAGCAGCCAAGATTGGGACAGGGAAACTTTCTTT. Translated, it gives CASSQDWDRETFF.